The 31 T cell receptor beta chains listed next were all sequenced from one sample in a study of blood T cell repertoires in COVID-19. TCRdb's copy holds only in-frame clones and misses some; the assay was immunoSEQ multiplex PCR. The profile shows 60,000 or so clones, about 74% of them singletons. Sequenced: peripheral blood. Receptors originate from a woman older than 75 with acute or convalescent COVID-19.

V is TRBV5-1 and J is TRBJ2-6; tentatively, D is TRBD1 (5 bases). V shed 7 bases and J shed 0 bases, with 11 bases lying between them. This CDR3 is built from 15 residues. Germline V gene sequence: CDR1 SGHRS, CDR2 YFSETQ. The CDR3 region is CASGQGDSGANVLTF. DNA for the CDR3: TGCGCCAGCGGGCAGGGCGACTCTGGGGCCAACGTCCTGACTTTC.

This clone was seen a handful of times. The chain links TRBV5-4 to TRBJ2-7; 7 bases are a match to TRBD1. Germline CDR1 reads SGHNT; CDR2 reads YYREEE (reference sequence). J was trimmed by 5 bases and V by 4 bases; bases with no gene match: 6. This CDR3 region has 13 residues. CDR3 nucleotide sequence: TGTGCCAGCAGCGCGGACAGGTTGGACGAGCAGTACTTC. It codes for CASSADRLDEQYF.

The table lists this clone with a count of one. The chain employs TRBV21-1 and TRBJ2-7; the table's D call of TRBD1 was not tested on the DNA. TRBV21-1 is deemed a pseudogene. The CDR3 is made up of 19 amino acids. The CDR3 DNA sequence: TGTGCCAGCAGCCCCCGGGACAGAATCTCTAGCTCGAAAACCTACGAGCAGTACTTC. It encodes CASSPRDRISSSKTYEQYF.

The rearrangement joins TRBV5-1 to TRBJ2-3; D is possibly TRBD1 (5 bases). CDR3 length: 15 residues. The V and J ends lost 4 bases and 4 bases respectively, with 16 bases between them. Per the germline V gene, CDR1 is SGHRS and CDR2 is YFSETQ. The CDR3 DNA follows: TGCGCCAGCAGCCTCCAGGGTTCGGACCCAGATACGCAGTATTTT. Encoded protein: CASSLQGSDPDTQYF.

This clone was seen more than once but under ten times. The chain recombines TRBV6-5 with TRBJ2-7, with a weak D call TRBD2 (6 bases). Trimming removed 4 bases at V and 4 bases at J, with 8 bases between. CDR3 size: 12 residues. The germline gives CDR1 MNHEY, CDR2 SVGAGI. CDR3 nucleotide sequence: TGTGCCAGCAGTTCACGGGAGTACGAGCAGTACTTC. Its protein product is CASSSREYEQYF.

This clone has more than one count but fewer than ten. J is TRBJ2-7 and V is TRBV24-1; a possible D gene is TRBD1 (6 bases). Germline values: CDR1 KGHDR, CDR2 SFDVKD. The CDR3 totals 12 residues. Trimming took 4 bases from V and 9 from J, leaving 12 bases between them. CDR3 in DNA: TGTGCCACCAGTGACACAGGGTGGAGGCAGTACTTC. Its translation: CATSDTGWRQYF.

The chain has TRBV6-5 and TRBJ2-2, with TRBD2 as a possible D gene (6 bases). CDR3 length: 14 residues. Trimming shortened V by 6 bases and J by 2 bases, and 10 bases separated the two germline ends. Germline V gene data show CDR1 as MNHEY and CDR2 as SVGAGI. This CDR3 is CASSLDYNTGELFF. The CDR3 DNA reads TGTGCCAGCAGCCTGGACTATAACACCGGGGAGCTGTTTTTT.

There are a few counts of this clone. The rearrangement links TRBV6-7 to TRBJ2-7, with D uncertain. TRBV6-7 is an ORF; its function is uncertain. The CDR3 has 18 residues. Deletions cut 2 bases from V and 3 bases from J, with 23 bases between. In DNA, the CDR3 is TGTGCCAGCAGTTACGCCGCCGGCAAACTTGTAGACATCTACGAGCAGTACTTC. This encodes CASSYAAGKLVDIYEQYF.

V usage is TRBV6-5 and J usage is TRBJ1-1; 7 bases are shared with TRBD1. The length of the CDR3 is 15 residues. J gave up 4 bases and V 4 bases, and 9 bases lay outside the gene matches. Per germline, CDR1 MNHEY and CDR2 SVGAGI. CDR3 DNA: TGTGCCAGCAGTTCCCAGACAGGGTGGGCCACTGAAGCTTTCTTT. Protein: CASSSQTGWATEAFF.

This clone was seen only a few times. J is TRBJ2-3 and V is TRBV14; perhaps TRBD2 as D (6 bases). The CDR3 runs to 18 residues. The ends were cut back, 4 bases at V and 0 bases at J, with 20 bases in the middle. The V gene's germline CDR1 is SGHDN and CDR2 FVKESK. The CDR3 sequence: CASSPILGLYPSTDTQYF. The CDR3 DNA is TGTGCCAGCAGCCCGATCCTGGGACTCTATCCTAGCACAGATACGCAGTATTTT.

The chain combines TRBV6-2 or TRBV6-3 with TRBJ2-1; D unresolved. CDR3 size: 12 residues. Germline-derived CDR1 and CDR2 are MNHEY and SVGEGT. V was shortened by 6 bases and J by 5 bases, with 8 bases between the two germline ends. CDR3 DNA sequence: TGTGCCAGCAGACCTTACAACAATGAGCAGTTCTTC. Protein product: CASRPYNNEQFF.

The chain employs TRBV29-1 and TRBJ1-2; TRBD1 agrees at 8 bases. Trimming cost V 7 bases and J 3 bases; bases outside gene matches: 7. There are 13 residues in the CDR3. Germline lookup yields CDR1 SQVTM and CDR2 ANQGSEA. The CDR3 coding sequence is TGCAGCGCCGGACAGGGAATAGACTATGGCTACACCTTC. Translation: CSAGQGIDYGYTF.

This sequence joins TRBV29-1 and TRBJ2-6, with D maybe TRBD2 (6 bases). CDR3 length: 14 amino acids. The germline V gene has CDR1 SQVTM and CDR2 ANQGSEA. V was shortened by 7 bases and J by 4 bases, with 14 bases between the two germline ends. The CDR3 bases are TGCAGCGCCGGAGGGGCTGCCGGGGCCAACGTCCTGACTTTC. It translates to CSAGGAAGANVLTF.

As DNA, the CDR3 is TGTGCCAGCAGCGTAGAGGCAGGGACTTCATACAATGAGCAGTTCTTC. As protein: CASSVEAGTSYNEQFF. V usage is TRBV9 and J usage is TRBJ2-1; D perhaps matches TRBD2 (6 bases). Germline V lookup: CDR1 SGDLS, CDR2 YYNGEE. V lost 0 bases and J 4 bases, leaving 14 bases between the germline ends. This CDR3 is built from 16 residues.

The rearrangement joins TRBV7-3 to TRBJ2-3; the match to TRBD2 covers 11 bases. V lost 1 base and J lost 5; bases outside the gene matches: 2. CDR1 SGHTA and CDR2 FQGTGA come from the germline V gene. This CDR3 is 15 amino acids long. This CDR3 reads CASSLNSGRGDTQYF. DNA of the CDR3: TGTGCCAGCAGCTTAAATAGCGGGAGGGGAGATACGCAGTATTTT.

The chain has TRBV7-3 and TRBJ2-1; D is perhaps TRBD2 (5 bases). The CDR3 is 13 residues long. Germline CDR1 reads SGHTA; CDR2 reads FQGTGA. V lost 3 bases to trimming and J lost 4 bases, with 7 bases between them. The CDR3 reads CASSLSGYNEQFF. The CDR3 nucleotides read TGTGCCAGCAGCTTGAGCGGTTACAATGAGCAGTTCTTC.

The chain joins TRBV5-1 to TRBJ2-1, with a weak D call TRBD1 (6 bases). The V and J ends lost 2 bases and 5 bases respectively, with 17 bases between them. The CDR3 has 16 amino acids. Germline V gene lookup returns CDR1 SGHRS and CDR2 YFSETQ. CDR3 in amino acids: CASSLQGDQMNNEQFF. The CDR3 nucleotides are TGCGCCAGCAGCTTACAGGGAGACCAGATGAACAATGAGCAGTTCTTC.

The gene calls are TRBV30 and TRBJ2-2, with TRBD1 as a possible D gene (6 bases). The V gene's germline CDR1 is GTSNPN and CDR2 SVGIG (reference sequence). V was trimmed by 0 bases and J by 5 bases, leaving 13 bases between them. The CDR3 has 15 residues. The CDR3 spells CAWSVLRQGTGELFF. In nucleotides, the CDR3 is TGTGCCTGGAGTGTATTGCGTCAGGGGACCGGGGAGCTGTTTTTT.

This chain uses TRBV5-1 with TRBJ2-5, with 11 bases matching TRBD1. Trimming removed 5 bases from V and 5 bases from J; junction bases left unmatched: 8. Germline V gives CDR1 SGHRS, CDR2 YFSETQ. CDR3 length equals 15 residues. CDR3 bases: TGCGCCAGCAGTTACGGACAGGGGGCGCGGGAGACCCAGTACTTC. This gives the protein CASSYGQGARETQYF.

V is TRBV11-2 and J is TRBJ2-3; 8 positions match TRBD2. CDR1 is SGHAT and CDR2 is FQNNGV in the germline V gene. The junction had 13 bases not matched to a gene; V was cut back by 5 bases and J by 6 bases. This CDR3 is built from 16 residues. In nucleotides, the CDR3 is TGTGCCAGCAGCCACTGGAGCGGGAGAGAGGTGGATACGCAGTATTTT. Its protein is CASSHWSGREVDTQYF.

This chain links TRBV7-2 with TRBJ2-3; 11 bases fit TRBD1. V trimming: 6 bases; J trimming: 3 bases; junction bases outside the gene matches: 5. This CDR3 region has 15 residues. Germline CDR1 is SGHTA and CDR2 is FQGNSA. The CDR3 DNA sequence: TGTGCCAGCAGACGGGACAGGGGGACTACAGATACGCAGTATTTT. This encodes CASRRDRGTTDTQYF.

The chain uses TRBV24-1 and TRBJ2-1; TRBD2 is a possible D gene (5 bases). V lost 1 base and J 1 base, leaving 10 bases between the germline ends. The CDR3 contains 16 residues. Germline assignment: CDR1 KGHDR and CDR2 SFDVKD. The CDR3 reads CATSDFDGKSYNEQFF. Written as DNA, the CDR3 is TGTGCCACCAGTGATTTTGACGGGAAGTCCTACAATGAGCAGTTCTTC.

The chain employs TRBV11-3 and TRBJ2-7, with D tentatively TRBD1 (7 bases). Per germline, CDR1 SGHNT and CDR2 YENEEA. Trimming removed 0 bases at V and 7 bases at J, with 16 bases between. The CDR3 sequence is 15 residues long. CDR3 DNA: TGTGCCAGCAGCTTAGAAGGGGGGACAGTAAGGGAGCAGTACTTC. The encoded protein is CASSLEGGTVREQYF.

J is TRBJ2-2 and V is TRBV6-4; 7 bases are shared with TRBD2. This CDR3 contains 16 residues. Germline V gives CDR1 MRHNA, CDR2 SNTAGT. V lost 5 bases to trimming and J lost 3 bases; unmatched junction nucleotides: 9. In DNA, the CDR3 is TGTGCCAGCAGTTTCCTCTCCGGACTAGACACCGGGGAGCTGTTTTTT. Its translation: CASSFLSGLDTGELFF.

This chain connects TRBV7-2 to TRBJ1-1; 12 bases are a match to TRBD1. The CDR3 consists of 14 residues. The germline V gene encodes CDR1 SGHTA and CDR2 FQGNSA. Trimming removed 5 bases from V and 9 bases from J; junction bases left unmatched: 7. The DNA of the CDR3 is TGTGCCAGCAGCATGGGACAGGGGGCGAGGAAAGCTTTCTTT. It codes for CASSMGQGARKAFF.

This chain links TRBV18 with TRBJ2-1, with 10 bases that match TRBD2. Germline V gene lookup returns CDR1 KGHSH and CDR2 LQKENI. Trimming at V came to 3 bases and at J to 0 bases, leaving 8 bases not matched to a gene. CDR3 length: 18 residues. The CDR3 region has the DNA TGTGCCAGCTCACCCCTCCGGACTAGCGGAGGCTCCTACAATGAGCAGTTCTTC. This translates into CASSPLRTSGGSYNEQFF.

The chain has TRBV5-1 and TRBJ1-1; unclear D gene. Per germline, CDR1 SGHRS and CDR2 YFSETQ. There are 15 residues in the CDR3. The V end lost 0 bases, the J end lost 0 bases, and 9 bases lay between the germline ends. The CDR3 DNA follows: TGCGCCAGCAGCTTGGACAGCACGGTGAACACTGAAGCTTTCTTT. Residues: CASSLDSTVNTEAFF.

The chain combines TRBV28 with TRBJ1-1; 10 bases align to TRBD1. V gave up 4 bases and J gave up 3 bases; unmatched junction bases: 5. The CDR3 sequence is 15 residues long. The germline CDR1 and CDR2 sequences are MDHEN and SYDVKM. In DNA form, the CDR3 reads TGTGCCAGCAGTTCCCTTGGACAGGGGGACACTGAAGCTTTCTTT. Translation: CASSSLGQGDTEAFF.

The chain has TRBV7-9 and TRBJ2-7; TRBD2 agrees at 9 bases. J lost 1 base, V lost 5 bases, and 12 bases had no gene match. Germline CDR1 reads SEHNR; CDR2 reads FQNEAQ (reference sequence). The CDR3 length is 17 residues. The CDR3 DNA follows: TGTGCCAGCAGCCCCGGGACTAGCCTATCCCTATCCTACGAGCAGTACTTC. Residues: CASSPGTSLSLSYEQYF.

This chain links TRBV4-2 with TRBJ1-4; TRBD1 matches at 8 bases. Germline loops: CDR1 LGHNA, CDR2 YNFKEQ. Trimming removed 4 bases from V and 10 bases from J; junction bases left unmatched: 11. The CDR3 totals 15 residues. The CDR3 bases are TGTGCCAGCAGCCCAGAGGACAGGGCCCGGGGAAAACTGTTTTTT. Protein sequence: CASSPEDRARGKLFF.

V usage is TRBV19 and J usage is TRBJ2-7, with 8 bases aligning to TRBD1. Germline-derived CDR1 and CDR2 are LNHDA and SQIVND (reference sequence). The CDR3 spans 14 residues. V lost 4 bases to trimming and J lost 0 bases; unmatched junction nucleotides: 2. CDR3 region: CASSTGTGSYEQYF. CDR3 sequence (DNA): TGTGCCAGTAGTACGGGGACAGGCTCCTACGAGCAGTACTTC.